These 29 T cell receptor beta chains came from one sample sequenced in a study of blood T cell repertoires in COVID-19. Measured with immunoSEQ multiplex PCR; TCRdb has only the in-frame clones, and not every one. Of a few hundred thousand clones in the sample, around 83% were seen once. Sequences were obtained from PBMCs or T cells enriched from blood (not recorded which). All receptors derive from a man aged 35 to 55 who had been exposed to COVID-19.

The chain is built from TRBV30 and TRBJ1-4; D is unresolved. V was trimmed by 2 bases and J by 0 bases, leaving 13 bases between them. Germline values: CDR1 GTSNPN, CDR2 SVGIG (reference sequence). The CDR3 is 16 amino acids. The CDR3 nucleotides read TGTGCCTGGAGTACCCTAGATCTTGCAACTAATGAAAAACTGTTTTTT. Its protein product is CAWSTLDLATNEKLFF. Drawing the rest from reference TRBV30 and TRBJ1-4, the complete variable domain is SQTIHQWPATLVQPVGSPLSLECTVEGTSNPNLYWYRQAAGRGLQLLFYSVGIGQISSEVPQNLSASRPQDRQFILSSKKLLLSDSGFYLCAWSTLDLATNEKLFFGSGTQLSVL.

The CDR3 DNA is TGTGCCTGGGGGACAGGGGATAGGTATGGCTACACCTTC. Amino acids: CAWGTGDRYGYTF. The V and J genes are TRBV30 and TRBJ1-2, with 10 bases identical to TRBD1. From germline, CDR1 is GTSNPN and CDR2 SVGIG (reference sequence). This CDR3 is built from 13 residues. The trim removed 5 bases at V and 5 bases at J, leaving 5 bases unmatched.

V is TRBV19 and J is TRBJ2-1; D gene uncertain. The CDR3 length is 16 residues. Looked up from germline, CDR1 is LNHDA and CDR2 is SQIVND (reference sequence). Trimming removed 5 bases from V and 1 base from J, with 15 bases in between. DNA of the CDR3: TGTGCCAGTAGTCCTCTGCGCGCGAGTTCCTACAATGAGCAGTTCTTC. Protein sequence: CASSPLRASSYNEQFF.

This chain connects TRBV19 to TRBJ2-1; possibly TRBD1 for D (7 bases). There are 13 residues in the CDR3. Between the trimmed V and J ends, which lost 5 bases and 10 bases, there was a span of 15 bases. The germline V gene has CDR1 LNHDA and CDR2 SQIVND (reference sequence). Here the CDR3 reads CASSLNRGGEQFF. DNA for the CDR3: TGTGCCAGTAGTCTTAACAGGGGAGGCGAGCAGTTCTTC.

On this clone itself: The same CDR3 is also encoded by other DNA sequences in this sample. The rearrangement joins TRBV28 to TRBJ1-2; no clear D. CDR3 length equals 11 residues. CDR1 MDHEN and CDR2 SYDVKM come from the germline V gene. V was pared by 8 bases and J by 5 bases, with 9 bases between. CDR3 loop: CASGGNYGYTF. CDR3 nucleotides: TGTGCCAGCGGAGGGAATTATGGCTACACCTTC.

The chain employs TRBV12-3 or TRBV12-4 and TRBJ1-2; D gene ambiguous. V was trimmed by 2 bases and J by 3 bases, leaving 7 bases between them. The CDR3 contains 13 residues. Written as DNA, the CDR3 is TGTGCCAGCAGTTTAAGCATGTACTATGGCTACACCTTC. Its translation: CASSLSMYYGYTF.

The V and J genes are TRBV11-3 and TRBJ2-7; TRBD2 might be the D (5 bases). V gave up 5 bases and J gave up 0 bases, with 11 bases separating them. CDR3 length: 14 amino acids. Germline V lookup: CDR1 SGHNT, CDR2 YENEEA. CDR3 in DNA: TGTGCCAGCAGCCCAGAGGGTTCCTCCTACGAGCAGTACTTC. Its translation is CASSPEGSSYEQYF.

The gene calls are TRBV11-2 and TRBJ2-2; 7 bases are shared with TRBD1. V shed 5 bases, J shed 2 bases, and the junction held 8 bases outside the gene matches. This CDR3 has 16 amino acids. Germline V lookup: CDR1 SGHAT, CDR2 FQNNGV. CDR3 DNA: TGTGCCAGCAGCCCCACGACAGGGTTAAACACCGGGGAGCTGTTTTTT. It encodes CASSPTTGLNTGELFF.

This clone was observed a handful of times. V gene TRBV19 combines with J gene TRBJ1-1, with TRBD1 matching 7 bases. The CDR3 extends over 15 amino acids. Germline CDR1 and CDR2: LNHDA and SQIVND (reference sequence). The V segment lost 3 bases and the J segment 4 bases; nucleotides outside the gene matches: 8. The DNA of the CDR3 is TGTGCCAGTAGTATTCGGGGGCAGGGGGGCACTGAAGCTTTCTTT. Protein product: CASSIRGQGGTEAFF.

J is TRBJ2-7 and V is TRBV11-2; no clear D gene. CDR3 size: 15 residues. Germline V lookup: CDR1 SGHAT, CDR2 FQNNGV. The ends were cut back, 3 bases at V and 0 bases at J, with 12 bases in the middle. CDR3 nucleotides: TGTGCCAGCAGCTTGGGCTACCCGAGCTCCTACGAGCAGTACTTC. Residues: CASSLGYPSSYEQYF.

The CDR3 nucleotides are TGCGCCAGCAGCCCAGGCCGGACTAGCGGGCAAAACATTCAGTACTTC. Translated, it gives CASSPGRTSGQNIQYF. The gene calls are TRBV5-1 and TRBJ2-4; 11 nucleotides match TRBD2. Trimming took 4 bases from V and 5 from J; bases not matched to a gene: 8. Per the germline V gene, CDR1 is SGHRS and CDR2 is YFSETQ. The CDR3 loop spans 16 amino acids.

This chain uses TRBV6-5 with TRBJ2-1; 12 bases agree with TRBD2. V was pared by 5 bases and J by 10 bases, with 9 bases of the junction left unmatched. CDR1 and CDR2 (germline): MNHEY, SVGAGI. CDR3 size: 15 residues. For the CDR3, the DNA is TGTGCCAGCAGTATGACTAGCGGGAGAGCTCTGGAGCAGTTCTTC. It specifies CASSMTSGRALEQFF.

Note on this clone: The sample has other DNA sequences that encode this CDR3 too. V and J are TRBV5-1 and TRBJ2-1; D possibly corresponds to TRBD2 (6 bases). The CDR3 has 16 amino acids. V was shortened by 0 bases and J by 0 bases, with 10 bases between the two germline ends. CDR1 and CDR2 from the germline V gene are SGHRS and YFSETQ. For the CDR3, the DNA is TGCGCCAGCAGCTTGGGGTCCGGGAGCTCCTACAATGAGCAGTTCTTC. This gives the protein CASSLGSGSSYNEQFF.

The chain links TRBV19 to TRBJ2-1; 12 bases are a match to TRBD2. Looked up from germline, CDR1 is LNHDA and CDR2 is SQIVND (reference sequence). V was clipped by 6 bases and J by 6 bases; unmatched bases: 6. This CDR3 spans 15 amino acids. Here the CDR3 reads CASSRLAGVGNEQFF. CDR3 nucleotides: TGTGCCAGTAGCCGACTAGCGGGAGTAGGCAATGAGCAGTTCTTC.

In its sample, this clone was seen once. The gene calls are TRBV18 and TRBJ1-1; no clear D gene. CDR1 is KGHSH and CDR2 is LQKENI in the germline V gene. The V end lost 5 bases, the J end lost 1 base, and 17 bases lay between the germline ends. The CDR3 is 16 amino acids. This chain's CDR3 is CASSIKEGSENTEAFF. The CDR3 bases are TGTGCCAGCTCAATTAAGGAGGGTAGTGAGAACACTGAAGCTTTCTTT. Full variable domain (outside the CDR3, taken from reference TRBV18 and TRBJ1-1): NAGVMQNPRHLVRRRGQEARLRCSPMKGHSHVYWYRQLPEEGLKFMVYLQKENIIDESGMPKERFSAEFPKEGPSILRIQQVVRGDSAAYFCASSIKEGSENTEAFFGQGTRLTVV.

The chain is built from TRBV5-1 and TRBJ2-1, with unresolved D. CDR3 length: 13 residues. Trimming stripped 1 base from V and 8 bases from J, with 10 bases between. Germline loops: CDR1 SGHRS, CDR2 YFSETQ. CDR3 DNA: TGCGCCAGCAGCTTGCTCCCCCAGGATGAGCAGTTCTTC. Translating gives CASSLLPQDEQFF.

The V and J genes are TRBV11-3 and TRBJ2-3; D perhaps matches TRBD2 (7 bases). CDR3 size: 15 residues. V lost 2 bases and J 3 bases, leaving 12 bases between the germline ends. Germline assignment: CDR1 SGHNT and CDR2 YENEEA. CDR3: CASSLRGASTDTQYF. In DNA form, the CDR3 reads TGTGCCAGCAGCTTACGGGGGGCTTCGACAGATACGCAGTATTTT.

The CDR3 DNA is TGTGCCAGCAGCGCCGCAGGGGCTGGCTACACCTTC. The encoded protein is CASSAAGAGYTF. J is TRBJ1-2 and V is TRBV11-2; tentative D call: TRBD1 (6 bases). The V gene lost 5 bases and the J gene lost 7 bases, with 11 bases spanning the gap. The CDR3 runs 12 residues. The germline V gene has CDR1 SGHAT and CDR2 FQNNGV.

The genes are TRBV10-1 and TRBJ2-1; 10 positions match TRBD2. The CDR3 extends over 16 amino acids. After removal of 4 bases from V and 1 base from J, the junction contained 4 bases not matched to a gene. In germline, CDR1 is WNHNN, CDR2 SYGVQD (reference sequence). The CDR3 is CASSGTSGQSYNEQFF. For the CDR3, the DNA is TGCGCCAGCAGTGGGACTAGCGGTCAATCCTACAATGAGCAGTTCTTC.

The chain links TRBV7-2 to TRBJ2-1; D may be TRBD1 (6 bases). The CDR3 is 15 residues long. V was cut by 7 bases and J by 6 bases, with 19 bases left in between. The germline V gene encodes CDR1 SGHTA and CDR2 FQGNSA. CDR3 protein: CASTKRAQGPNEQFF. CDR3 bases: TGTGCCAGCACCAAACGAGCACAGGGCCCCAATGAGCAGTTCTTC. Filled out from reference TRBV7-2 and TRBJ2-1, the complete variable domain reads GAGVSQSPSNKVTEKGKDVELRCDPISGHTALYWYRQSLGQGLEFLIYFQGNSAPDKSGLPSDRFSAERTGGSVSTLTIQRTQQEDSAVYLCASTKRAQGPNEQFFGPGTRLTVL.

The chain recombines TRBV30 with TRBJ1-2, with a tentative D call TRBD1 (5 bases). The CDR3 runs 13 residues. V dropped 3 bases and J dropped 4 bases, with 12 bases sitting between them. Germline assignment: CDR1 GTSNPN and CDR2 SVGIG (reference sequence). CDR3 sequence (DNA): TGTGCCTGGAGGGGGACTCTTACCTATGGCTACACCTTC. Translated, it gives CAWRGTLTYGYTF. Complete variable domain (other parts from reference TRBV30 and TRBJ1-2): SQTIHQWPATLVQPVGSPLSLECTVEGTSNPNLYWYRQAAGRGLQLLFYSVGIGQISSEVPQNLSASRPQDRQFILSSKKLLLSDSGFYLCAWRGTLTYGYTFGSGTRLTVV.

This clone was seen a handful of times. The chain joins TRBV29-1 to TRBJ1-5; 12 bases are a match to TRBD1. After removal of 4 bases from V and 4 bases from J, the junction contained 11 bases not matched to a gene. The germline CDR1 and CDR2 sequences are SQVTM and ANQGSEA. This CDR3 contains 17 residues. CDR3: CSVVGTGGSGGNQPQHF. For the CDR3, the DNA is TGCAGCGTTGTAGGGACAGGGGGCAGTGGCGGAAATCAGCCCCAGCATTTT.

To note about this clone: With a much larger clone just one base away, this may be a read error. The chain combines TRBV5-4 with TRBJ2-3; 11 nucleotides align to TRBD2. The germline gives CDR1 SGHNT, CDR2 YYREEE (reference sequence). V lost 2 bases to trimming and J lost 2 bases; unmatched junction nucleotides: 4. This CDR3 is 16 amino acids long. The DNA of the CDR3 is TGTGCCAGCAGCTTAGGGACTAGCGGTCTCACAGATACGCAGTATTTT. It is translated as CASSLGTSGLTDTQYF.

The CDR3 sequence is CASSINSPNGEKLFF. The CDR3 DNA is TGTGCCAGTAGTATCAACAGTCCGAATGGTGAAAAACTGTTTTTT. V is TRBV19 and J is TRBJ1-4, with no clear D. V lost 3 bases, J lost 7 bases, and 15 bases lay in between. Per germline, CDR1 LNHDA and CDR2 SQIVND (reference sequence). CDR3 length: 15 residues.

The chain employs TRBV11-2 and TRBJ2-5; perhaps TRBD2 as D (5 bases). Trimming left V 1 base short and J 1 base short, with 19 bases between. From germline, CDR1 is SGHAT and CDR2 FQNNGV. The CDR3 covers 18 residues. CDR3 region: CASSLGPPRRSAQETQYF. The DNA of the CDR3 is TGTGCCAGCAGCTTAGGCCCCCCCCGGAGGTCGGCCCAAGAGACCCAGTACTTC. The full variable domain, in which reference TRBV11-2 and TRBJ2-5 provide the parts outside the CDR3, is EAGVAQSPRYKIIEKRQSVAFWCNPISGHATLYWYQQILGQGPKLLIQFQNNGVVDDSQLPKDRFSAERLKGVDSTLKIQPAKLEDSAVYLCASSLGPPRRSAQETQYFGPGTRLLVL.

The CDR3 bases are TGTGCCAGCAGCTGGAATCCTAGCGGAAGCACAGATACGCAGTATTTT. Protein: CASSWNPSGSTDTQYF. J is TRBJ2-3 and V is TRBV5-5; TRBD2 aligns across 7 bases. V shed 3 bases, J shed 0 bases, and the junction held 7 bases outside the gene matches. Looked up from germline, CDR1 is SGHKS and CDR2 is YYEKEE (reference sequence). CDR3 size: 16 residues. The complete variable domain, with remaining parts taken from reference TRBV5-5 and TRBJ2-3, reads DAGVTQSPTHLIKTRGQQVTLRCSPISGHKSVSWYQQVLGQGPQFIFQYYEKEERGRGNFPDRFSARQFPNYSSELNVNALLLGDSALYLCASSWNPSGSTDTQYFGPGTRLTVL.

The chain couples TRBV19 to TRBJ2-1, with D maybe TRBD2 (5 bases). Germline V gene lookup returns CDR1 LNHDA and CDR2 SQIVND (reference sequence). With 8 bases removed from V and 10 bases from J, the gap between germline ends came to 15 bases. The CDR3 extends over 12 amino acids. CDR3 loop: CASRTPPSEQFF. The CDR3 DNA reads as TGTGCCAGTCGTACTCCTCCTAGCGAGCAGTTCTTC.

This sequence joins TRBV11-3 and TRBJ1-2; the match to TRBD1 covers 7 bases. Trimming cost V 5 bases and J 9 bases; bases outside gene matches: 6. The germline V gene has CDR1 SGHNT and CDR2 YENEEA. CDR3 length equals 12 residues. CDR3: CASSPEGARYTF. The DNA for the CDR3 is TGTGCCAGCAGCCCCGAGGGGGCTCGCTACACCTTC.

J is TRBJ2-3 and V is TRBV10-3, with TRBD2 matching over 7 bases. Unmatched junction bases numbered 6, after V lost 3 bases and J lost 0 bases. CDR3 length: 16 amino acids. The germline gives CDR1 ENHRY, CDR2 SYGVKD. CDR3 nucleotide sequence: TGTGCCATCAGTGATTCAGCGGGGCCTAGCACAGATACGCAGTATTTT. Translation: CAISDSAGPSTDTQYF.